These 30 T cell receptor beta chains came from one sample sequenced in a study of shared clonotypes between healthy human individuals. Profiling relied on immunoSEQ multiplex PCR, and the TCRdb table lists in-frame clones only, not all of them. The data contain about 510,000 clones, about 80% of them singletons. Material: PBMCs. The source is a woman aged 35 to 49 in good health. Some clones in this sample may be carry-over from other donors' samples.

The chain has TRBV7-6 and TRBJ2-7; no definite D call. CDR3 size: 13 residues. CDR1 and CDR2 (germline): SGHVS, FNYEAQ. The V gene lost 1 base and the J gene lost 6 bases, with 10 bases spanning the gap. The CDR3 region has the DNA TGTGCCAGCAGCTTAGGCTCGGCGTGCGAGCAGTACTTC. Translated: CASSLGSACEQYF.

This clone was picked up a small number of times. The chain links TRBV19 to TRBJ2-5; 8 bases are a match to TRBD2. Per the germline V gene, CDR1 is LNHDA and CDR2 is SQIVND (reference sequence). V lost 8 bases to trimming and J lost 3 bases; unmatched junction nucleotides: 5. CDR3 length: 13 amino acids. The CDR3, as DNA: TGTGCCAGTGGACGGGGGGGCGAAGAGACCCAGTACTTC. It translates to CASGRGGEETQYF.

The chain links TRBV18 to TRBJ1-1; maybe TRBD1 (5 bases). The CDR3 loop spans 13 amino acids. Germline V gene data show CDR1 as KGHSH and CDR2 as LQKENI. The V gene lost 3 bases and the J gene lost 0 bases, with 5 bases spanning the gap. CDR3 protein: CASSPDMNTEAFF. CDR3 DNA: TGTGCCAGCTCACCGGACATGAACACTGAAGCTTTCTTT.

The chain employs TRBV5-4 and TRBJ2-4; TRBD1 might be the D (5 bases). Germline assignment: CDR1 SGHNT and CDR2 YYREEE (reference sequence). Trimming took 1 base from V and 2 from J, leaving 7 bases between them. The CDR3 loop spans 14 amino acids. In DNA, the CDR3 is TGTGCCAGCAGCTTGCAGGGAACCAAAAACATTCAGTACTTC. Its translation is CASSLQGTKNIQYF.

V is TRBV30 and J is TRBJ1-1; D remains ambiguous. CDR1 is GTSNPN, CDR2 SVGIG, per germline (reference sequence). CDR3 length equals 13 residues. Trimming took off 2 bases at V and 1 base at J, with 8 bases between the two ends. The CDR3 coding sequence is TGTGCCTGGAGTTTAGGGAGGAACACTGAAGCTTTCTTT. Encoded protein: CAWSLGRNTEAFF.

This chain uses TRBV5-1 with TRBJ2-1, with a possible D match to TRBD2 (5 bases). Germline-derived CDR1 and CDR2 are SGHRS and YFSETQ. V was shortened by 4 bases and J by 8 bases, with 13 bases between the two germline ends. The CDR3 runs to 13 residues. The CDR3 spells CASSPLYGDEQFF. DNA of the CDR3: TGCGCCAGCAGCCCCCTATACGGGGATGAGCAGTTCTTC.

The rearrangement uses TRBV6-4 and TRBJ1-1; no reliable D call. This CDR3 has 13 amino acids. Looked up from germline, CDR1 is MRHNA and CDR2 is SNTAGT. The ends were cut back, 11 bases at V and 1 base at J, with 14 bases in the middle. The CDR3 here is CACRREGNTEAFF. Written as DNA, the CDR3 is TGTGCCTGCCGGCGTGAAGGGAACACTGAAGCTTTCTTT.

The gene calls are TRBV19 and TRBJ1-1; D not resolved. Germline assignment: CDR1 LNHDA and CDR2 SQIVND (reference sequence). Trimming removed 1 base at V and 0 bases at J, with 9 bases between. CDR3 length: 15 amino acids. The CDR3: CASSIGQVMNTEAFF. The CDR3 bases are TGTGCCAGTAGTATAGGTCAAGTCATGAACACTGAAGCTTTCTTT.

The V call is TRBV5-1, the J call TRBJ2-5, with TRBD2 identical over 12 bases. From germline, CDR1 is SGHRS and CDR2 YFSETQ. V trimming: 1 base; J trimming: 3 bases; junction bases outside the gene matches: 4. The CDR3 covers 16 residues. CDR3 loop: CASSLMASGREETQYF. CDR3 in DNA: TGCGCCAGCAGCTTGATGGCTAGCGGGAGGGAAGAGACCCAGTACTTC.

Note on this clone: The same CDR3 is also encoded by other DNA sequences in this sample. The chain carries TRBV19 and TRBJ2-7, with D possibly being TRBD2 (5 bases). Germline V gene data show CDR1 as LNHDA and CDR2 as SQIVND (reference sequence). CDR3 size: 12 residues. The V end lost 6 bases, the J end lost 0 bases, and 6 bases lay between the germline ends. The CDR3 region is CASSRDSYEQYF. CDR3 DNA sequence: TGTGCCAGTAGCCGGGACTCCTACGAGCAGTACTTC.

This clone came up once. The chain joins TRBV18 to TRBJ2-7, with 8 bases identical to TRBD1. V was clipped by 3 bases and J by 0 bases; unmatched bases: 10. CDR1 KGHSH and CDR2 LQKENI come from the germline V gene. This CDR3 is 17 amino acids long. For the CDR3, the DNA is TGTGCCAGCTCACCCCGGACAGGGTTTGACCTCTCCTACGAGCAGTACTTC. This sequence encodes CASSPRTGFDLSYEQYF.

J is TRBJ2-5 and V is TRBV29-1; 12 bases align to TRBD2. Trimming cost V 0 bases and J 2 bases; bases outside gene matches: 4. CDR1 and CDR2 (germline): SQVTM, ANQGSEA. The CDR3 length is 16 residues. The CDR3 bases are TGCAGCGTTGAAGACCGGACTAGCGGGGTTCAAGAGACCCAGTACTTC. Its protein product is CSVEDRTSGVQETQYF.

The CDR3 sequence is CASSFSGVDETQYF. CDR3 DNA sequence: TGTGCCAGTAGCTTTTCGGGAGTGGATGAGACCCAGTACTTC. V gene TRBV19 combines with J gene TRBJ2-5, with a tentative D call TRBD2 (6 bases). The CDR3 runs to 14 residues. Trimming took 6 bases from V and 5 from J, leaving 16 bases between them. CDR1 and CDR2 (germline): LNHDA, SQIVND (reference sequence).

V and J are TRBV7-9 and TRBJ2-1; possibly TRBD2 for D (5 bases). This CDR3 contains 14 residues. V shed 2 bases and J shed 10 bases, with 15 bases lying between them. Germline V gene lookup returns CDR1 SEHNR and CDR2 FQNEAQ (reference sequence). DNA for the CDR3: TGTGCCAGCAGCTTACGGACTTGGGTTGGCGAGCAGTTCTTC. Its translation: CASSLRTWVGEQFF.

The chain recombines TRBV19 with TRBJ2-1, with TRBD1 matching over 8 bases. The CDR3 runs to 15 residues. V lost 3 bases, J lost 6 bases, and 7 bases stayed unmatched. Germline V lookup: CDR1 LNHDA, CDR2 SQIVND (reference sequence). CDR3 sequence (DNA): TGTGCCAGTAGTATCGGCCAGGGGGCGATCAATGAGCAGTTCTTC. Amino acid sequence: CASSIGQGAINEQFF.

Only one count was recorded for this clone. This chain uses TRBV2 with TRBJ2-1; 7 nucleotides agree with TRBD2. There are 15 residues in the CDR3. From germline, CDR1 is SNHLY and CDR2 FYNNEI. With V trimmed by 2 bases and J by 3 bases, 4 bases remained unmatched. CDR3 sequence reads: CASSEFLAVYNEQFF. In DNA form, the CDR3 reads TGTGCCAGCAGTGAATTCCTAGCGGTCTACAATGAGCAGTTCTTC.

The rearrangement uses TRBV4-2 and TRBJ1-2; D is perhaps TRBD1 (5 bases). Germline V lookup: CDR1 LGHNA, CDR2 YNFKEQ. The CDR3 sequence is 16 residues long. V lost 0 bases and J lost 3, with 14 bases in between. The CDR3 sequence is CASSQDSPGAYYGYTF. The CDR3 DNA follows: TGTGCCAGCAGCCAAGATTCTCCCGGGGCCTACTATGGCTACACCTTC.

As for this clone: It is likely a read error, because the conserved phenylalanine at the end of the CDR3 is missing. V usage is TRBV28 and J usage is TRBJ1-5; D ambiguous. Trimming removed 3 bases at V and 4 bases at J, with 4 bases between. Germline values: CDR1 MDHEN, CDR2 SYDVKM. The CDR3 runs 12 residues. CDR3 in DNA: TGTGCCAGCAGTTTCCCGAATCAGCCCCAGCATCTT. Amino acid sequence: CASSFPNQPQHL.

J is TRBJ2-5 and V is TRBV27, with 12 nucleotides matching TRBD2. Germline V gene sequence: CDR1 MNHEY, CDR2 SMNVEV (reference sequence). V trimming: 7 bases; J trimming: 3 bases; junction bases outside the gene matches: 6. The CDR3 extends over 15 amino acids. CDR3 loop: CASTSGRADKETQYF. In DNA form, the CDR3 reads TGTGCCAGCACTAGCGGGAGGGCCGATAAAGAGACCCAGTACTTC.

V and J are TRBV6-1 and TRBJ1-5; no definite D call. Per the germline V gene, CDR1 is MNHNS and CDR2 is SASEGT. The CDR3 has 15 residues. Deletions cut 2 bases from V and 0 bases from J, with 8 bases between. The CDR3 coding sequence is TGTGCCAGCAGTGAAAATCACAATAGCAATCAGCCCCAGCATTTT. Amino acids: CASSENHNSNQPQHF.

This clone was observed a handful of times. The chain uses TRBV11-3 and TRBJ2-2, with D possibly being TRBD2 (5 bases). The V gene lost 5 bases and the J gene lost 5 bases, with 15 bases spanning the gap. The CDR3 runs 15 residues. CDR1 and CDR2 (germline): SGHNT, YENEEA. This chain's CDR3 is CASSTTLAGTGELFF. CDR3 coding DNA: TGTGCCAGCAGCACCACCCTAGCTGGGACCGGGGAGCTGTTTTTT.

This chain joins TRBV7-9 and TRBJ2-3; 8 bases map to TRBD1. The CDR3 is made up of 15 amino acids. CDR1 is SEHNR, CDR2 FQNEAQ, per germline (reference sequence). The V and J ends lost 5 bases and 0 bases, in that order; junction bases with no gene match: 4. As DNA, the CDR3 is TGTGCCAGCAGCAGACGGACAGGGAGCACAGATACGCAGTATTTT. This encodes CASSRRTGSTDTQYF.

The chain couples TRBV27 to TRBJ1-2; no clear D gene. The CDR3 is made up of 15 amino acids. V was shortened by 6 bases and J by 4 bases, with 18 bases between the two germline ends. From germline, CDR1 is MNHEY and CDR2 SMNVEV (reference sequence). CDR3 sequence (DNA): TGTGCCAGCAGGAAGTTGGACGGTGCTGGCTATGGCTACACCTTC. It codes for CASRKLDGAGYGYTF.

The chain uses TRBV6-1 and TRBJ1-3, with 7 bases lining up with TRBD1. This CDR3 is 11 amino acids long. The V and J ends lost 4 bases and 10 bases, in that order; junction bases with no gene match: 1. Germline values: CDR1 MNHNS, CDR2 SASEGT. The CDR3 DNA reads TGTGCCAGCAGTGGACAGGGAACCATATATTTT. Translating gives CASSGQGTIYF.

This clone was detected a few times. The DNA is omitted, as the CDR3 cannot be located on it reliably, and the CDR3 follows TCRdb's listing. The chain is built from TRBV28 and TRBJ2-1. Germline CDR1 is MDHEN and CDR2 is SYDVKM. Termini included, the CDR3 measures 16 amino acids. CDR3: CASSSSAHNHYNEQFF.

The V gene is TRBV11-2, the J gene TRBJ1-1; 7 bases align to TRBD1. Germline-derived CDR1 and CDR2 are SGHAT and FQNNGV. The CDR3 is made up of 12 amino acids. Losses at the gene ends were 3 bases for V and 11 bases for J; bases not matched to a gene: 6. CDR3 region: CASSFDRVRAFF. The CDR3 DNA reads as TGTGCCAGCAGCTTCGACAGGGTGAGGGCTTTCTTT.

The gene calls are TRBV27 and TRBJ2-1, with TRBD2 matching over 7 bases. CDR1 MNHEY and CDR2 SMNVEV come from the germline V gene (reference sequence). The length of the CDR3 is 15 residues. With V trimmed by 4 bases and J by 1 base, 4 bases remained unmatched. The chain's CDR3 is CASSSSGYSYNEQFF. CDR3 bases: TGTGCCAGCAGTTCTAGCGGTTATTCCTACAATGAGCAGTTCTTC.

V and J are TRBV25-1 and TRBJ1-2; D perhaps matches TRBD1 (6 bases). V was pared by 4 bases and J by 8 bases, with 23 bases between. Germline CDR1 reads MGHDK; CDR2 reads SYGVNS. The CDR3 length is 16 residues. The CDR3, as DNA: TGTGCCAGCAGTGCCGCGCCGCGGACAGATGCTTTGGGCTACACCTTC. This gives the protein CASSAAPRTDALGYTF.

The chain links TRBV5-4 to TRBJ2-7; D is perhaps TRBD1 (6 bases). CDR3 size: 11 residues. Germline V gives CDR1 SGHNT, CDR2 YYREEE (reference sequence). V was trimmed by 10 bases and J by 11 bases, leaving 19 bases between them. CDR3 bases: TGTGCCGATTACCCACAGGGTCTGGAGTACTTC. Translation gives CADYPQGLEYF.

The J gene is TRBJ2-7, the V gene TRBV2; maybe TRBD2 (5 bases). The CDR3 consists of 15 residues. Trimming took 6 bases from V and 6 from J, leaving 21 bases between them. Germline V gene lookup returns CDR1 SNHLY and CDR2 FYNNEI. The CDR3 DNA sequence: TGTGCCAGCAGCGTGGTTGCTACTAGACCGTCCGAGCAGTACTTC. This translates into CASSVVATRPSEQYF.